The 13 T cell receptor beta chains given below trace back to one sample, sequenced in a study of cytomegalovirus exposure and HLA in healthy donors. PCR primers comprised 60 Vbeta and 13 Jbeta primers. Assay used: immunoSEQ multiplex PCR; TCRdb lists only in-frame clones, some missing. The sample holds just under 95,000 clones; 81% are singletons and the top ten take 10%. Sequencing was performed on PBMCs. The receptors derive from a human donor in good health.

The chain has TRBV5-6 and TRBJ2-3; no definite D call. The CDR3 sequence is 13 residues long. CDR1 is SGHDT and CDR2 is YYEEEE in the germline V gene. The V end lost 1 base, the J end lost 2 bases, and 5 bases lay between the germline ends. The CDR3 DNA is TGTGCCAGCAGCTTGCTAGTCACAGATACGCAGTATTTT. Protein sequence: CASSLLVTDTQYF. The variable domain in full, completed from reference TRBV5-6 and TRBJ2-3, reads DAGVTQSPTHLIKTRGQQVTLRCSPKSGHDTVSWYQQALGQGPQFIFQYYEEEERQRGNFPDRFSGHQFPNYSSELNVNALLLGDSALYLCASSLLVTDTQYFGPGTRLTVL.

This chain uses TRBV4-1 with TRBJ2-2; D is perhaps TRBD1 (6 bases). Germline CDR1 and CDR2: MGHRA and YSYEKL. V lost 4 bases to trimming and J lost 7 bases, with 16 bases between them. The CDR3 length is 15 residues. In DNA form, the CDR3 reads TGCGCCAGCAGCCTCGCCCAGGGGTCGGTCGGGGAGCTGTTTTTT. It specifies CASSLAQGSVGELFF.

The rearrangement links TRBV7-2 to TRBJ2-2; a weak D match, TRBD2 (5 bases). This CDR3 has 14 amino acids. With 3 bases removed from V and 4 bases from J, the gap between germline ends came to 9 bases. The germline V gene has CDR1 SGHTA and CDR2 FQGNSA. This CDR3 is CASSLSSLTGELFF. The CDR3 coding sequence is TGTGCCAGCAGCTTGTCTAGCCTCACCGGGGAGCTGTTTTTT.

The J gene is TRBJ2-6, the V gene TRBV19, with 10 bases lining up with TRBD2. The germline gives CDR1 LNHDA, CDR2 SQIVND (reference sequence). The CDR3 runs to 17 residues. Trimming cost V 7 bases and J 3 bases; bases outside gene matches: 9. This CDR3 is CASIPAGGPGGANVLTF. CDR3 DNA sequence: TGTGCCAGTATCCCAGCGGGAGGGCCGGGTGGGGCCAACGTCCTGACTTTC. Full variable domain (missing parts from reference TRBV19 and TRBJ2-6): DGGITQSPKYLFRKEGQNVTLSCEQNLNHDAMYWYRQDPGQGLRLIYYSQIVNDFQKGDIAEGYSVSREKKESFPLTVTSAQKNPTAFYLCASIPAGGPGGANVLTFGAGSRLTVL.

This chain connects TRBV2 to TRBJ2-7; D not certain. The V and J ends lost 3 bases and 2 bases respectively, with 2 bases between them. Germline lookup yields CDR1 SNHLY and CDR2 FYNNEI. The CDR3 covers 11 residues. The CDR3 region has the DNA TGTGCCAGCAGTGACGCCTACGAGCAGTACTTC. It translates to CASSDAYEQYF. The whole variable domain, remainder taken from reference TRBV2 and TRBJ2-7, is EPEVTQTPSHQVTQMGQEVILRCVPISNHLYFYWYRQILGQKVEFLVSFYNNEISEKSEIFDDQFSVERPDGSNFTLKIRSTKLEDSAMYFCASSDAYEQYFGPGTRLTVT.

The V and J genes are TRBV4-2 and TRBJ1-2; a possible D gene is TRBD1 (5 bases). The V end lost 0 bases, the J end lost 2 bases, and 22 bases lay between the germline ends. CDR3 size: 19 residues. CDR1 and CDR2 (germline): LGHNA, YNFKEQ. CDR3: CASSQDERQTRTLNYGYTF. The CDR3 bases are TGTGCCAGCAGCCAAGATGAAAGACAGACCAGAACCTTAAACTATGGCTACACCTTC.

The V and J genes are TRBV9 and TRBJ1-1; TRBD1 matches 7 bases. The CDR3 is made up of 13 amino acids. After removal of 3 bases from V and 7 bases from J, the junction contained 6 bases not matched to a gene. CDR1 is SGDLS and CDR2 is YYNGEE in the germline V gene. In nucleotides, the CDR3 is TGTGCCAGCAGCGCCGGACAGGCGAGTGAAGCTTTCTTT. Translating it yields CASSAGQASEAFF.

This chain joins TRBV7-2 and TRBJ1-6, with 8 bases fitting TRBD1. The CDR3 totals 15 residues. V was pared by 4 bases and J by 7 bases, with 6 bases of the junction left unmatched. Germline CDR1 is SGHTA and CDR2 is FQGNSA. The CDR3 nucleotides are TGTGCCAGCAGCTCCACCAGACAGGGGAATTCACCCCTCCACTTT. It specifies CASSSTRQGNSPLHF.

The rearrangement uses TRBV7-2 and TRBJ1-6, with a tentative D call TRBD1 (6 bases). This CDR3 region has 14 residues. The V gene's germline CDR1 is SGHTA and CDR2 FQGNSA. Trimming pared 5 bases from V and 8 bases from J, leaving 13 bases between. In DNA form, the CDR3 reads TGTGCCAGCAGCCTCACCAACAGGGATTCACCCCTCCACTTT. Encoded protein: CASSLTNRDSPLHF.

The V and J genes are TRBV7-2 and TRBJ2-5; D remains ambiguous. The CDR3 has 16 residues. Per germline, CDR1 SGHTA and CDR2 FQGNSA. V was trimmed by 2 bases and J by 1 base, leaving 14 bases between them. CDR3 in amino acids: CASSLRQRQFQETQYF. CDR3 DNA: TGTGCCAGCAGCTTACGCCAGCGCCAGTTCCAAGAGACCCAGTACTTC.

The chain joins TRBV9 to TRBJ2-1, with a possible D match to TRBD1 (5 bases). Germline V lookup: CDR1 SGDLS, CDR2 YYNGEE. V was cut by 0 bases and J by 7 bases, with 17 bases left in between. This CDR3 is 16 amino acids long. For the CDR3, the DNA is TGTGCCAGCAGCGTAGTACAGATGGGGCGATCAAATGAGCAGTTCTTC. Translation gives CASSVVQMGRSNEQFF. The whole variable domain, filled in from reference TRBV9 and TRBJ2-1, reads DSGVTQTPKHLITATGQRVTLRCSPRSGDLSVYWYQQSLDQGLQFLIQYYNGEERAKGNILERFSAQQFPDLHSELNLSSLELGDSALYFCASSVVQMGRSNEQFFGPGTRLTVL.

The V and J genes are TRBV15 and TRBJ2-1, with D possibly matching TRBD2 (6 bases). Germline V gene data show CDR1 as LNHNV and CDR2 as YYDKDF (reference sequence). The CDR3 totals 13 residues. Trimming cost V 3 bases and J 8 bases, with 11 bases left between them. The CDR3 DNA reads TGTGCCACCAGCAGTGGAGGGGACTATGAGCAGTTCTTC. Protein sequence: CATSSGGDYEQFF.

This chain uses TRBV7-8 with TRBJ1-1; 9 bases map to TRBD1. This CDR3 contains 13 residues. The germline V gene has CDR1 SGHVS and CDR2 FQNEAQ. V dropped 5 bases and J dropped 7; count of bases not matched to a gene: 5. The CDR3 sequence: CASSGTGMGEAFF. CDR3 nucleotides: TGTGCCAGCAGCGGGACAGGGATGGGTGAAGCTTTCTTT.